This is a list of T cell receptor beta chains from one sample in a study of beta chain features in type 1 diabetes. Some clones are missing from TCRdb's copy, which holds only in-frame ones; the method was immunoSEQ multiplex PCR. The sample holds around 500,000 clones; over 10% are singletons and the top ten take roughly 0.046%. The sample was naive CD4+ T cells from blood. These receptors came from a woman aged 18-29 years in good health. Both conserved end residues are part of each CDR3. The order of the fields is J gene, D gene, clone size, V gene, CDR3 protein, CDR3 DNA. The D gene is left open where the match is weak. Size tells how often a clone was seen (once, few, many) or the class of an expanded clone, and some rows leave it out.

J: TRBJ2-1; D: TRBD2; size: NA; V: TRBV30; CDR3: CAWGTSGSNNEQFF; DNA: TGTGCCTGGGGGACTAGCGGGAGTAACAATGAGCAGTTCTTC
J: TRBJ2-5; D: NA; size: NA; V: TRBV7-2; CDR3: CASSPSPQFQETQYF; DNA: TGTGCCAGCAGCCCCTCCCCACAGTTCCAAGAGACCCAGTACTTC
J: TRBJ2-5; D: NA; size: few; V: TRBV18; CDR3: CASSPPSPWDMGETQYF; DNA: TGTGCCAGCTCACCACCTTCCCCGTGGGACATGGGGGAGACCCAGTACTTC
J: TRBJ2-7; D: NA; size: NA; V: TRBV29-1; CDR3: CSADAGNDEQYF; DNA: TGCAGCGCCGACGCGGGAAATGACGAGCAGTACTTC
J: TRBJ2-3; D: NA; size: few; V: TRBV5-1; CDR3: CASSDDTLGRGTQYF; DNA: TGCGCCAGCAGCGACGACACCCTGGGTAGGGGTACGCAGTATTTT
J: TRBJ2-1; D: TRBD2; size: few; V: TRBV4-1; CDR3: CASRWVIGTRKDGEQFF; DNA: TGCGCCAGCAGGTGGGTTATAGGGACTAGGAAGGACGGTGAGCAGTTCTTC
J: TRBJ1-4; D: NA; size: NA; V: TRBV4-1; CDR3: CASSQGIQEGKLFF; DNA: TGCGCCAGCAGCCAGGGAATACAGGAAGGAAAACTGTTTTTT
J: TRBJ2-7; D: TRBD2; size: few; V: TRBV9; CDR3: CASSEGPGLAGYEQYF; DNA: TGTGCCAGCAGCGAGGGCCCGGGACTAGCGGGCTACGAGCAGTACTTC
J: TRBJ2-7; D: NA; size: NA; V: TRBV2; CDR3: CASTRGSYEQYF; DNA: TGTGCCAGCACCCGGGGCTCCTACGAGCAGTACTTC
J: TRBJ2-1; D: NA; size: few; V: TRBV5-1; CDR3: CASSLVGWNEQFF; DNA: TGCGCCAGCAGCTTGGTTGGGTGGAATGAGCAGTTCTTC
J: TRBJ2-7; D: NA; size: NA; V: TRBV30; CDR3: CAWSPNSYEQYF; DNA: TGTGCCTGGAGTCCCAACTCCTACGAGCAGTACTTC
J: TRBJ2-5; D: NA; size: NA; V: TRBV7-8; CDR3: CASSLGQQETQYF; DNA: TGTGCCAGCAGCCTTGGACAGCAAGAGACCCAGTACTTC
J: TRBJ2-3; D: TRBD1; size: NA; V: TRBV29-1; CDR3: CSVPIWDRGYTQYF; DNA: TGCAGCGTCCCCATATGGGACAGAGGGTATACGCAGTATTTT
J: TRBJ2-1; D: NA; size: few; V: TRBV5-6; CDR3: CASSLIPLGRSYNEQFF; DNA: TGTGCCAGCAGCTTGATCCCTCTGGGGCGCTCCTACAATGAGCAGTTCTTC
J: TRBJ1-1; D: NA; size: few; V: TRBV7-3; CDR3: CASSLRINTEAFF; DNA: TGTGCCAGCAGCTTGCGGATAAACACTGAAGCTTTCTTT
J: TRBJ2-1; D: TRBD2; size: few; V: TRBV18; CDR3: CASSPSTSVYNEQFF; DNA: TGTGCCAGCTCACCTTCGACTAGCGTCTACAATGAGCAGTTCTTC